This is a list of T cell receptor beta chains from one sample in a study of blood T cells in healthy people across ages. TCRdb re-called the 5' RACE reads through MiXCR, storing one row per CDR3 protein. The sample has roughly 800,000 distinct CDR3 sequences, roughly 60% seen once. The sequencing input was blood. All receptors derive from a young man in good health. CDR3s include the opening cysteine and the closing phenylalanine or tryptophan. Fields, in order: clone size, D gene, V gene, J gene, CDR3 protein, CDR3 DNA. D genes are given only for firm matches. Clone sizes are given selectively: once, few, many, or a class where the clone is expanded.

clone_size: .
d_call: TRBD1
v_call: TRBV6-1
j_call: TRBJ2-7
cdr3_aa: CASRWDRGLYEQYF
cdr3_nt: TGTGCCAGCAGGTGGGACAGGGGACTCTACGAGCAGTACTTC

clone_size: few
d_call: .
v_call: TRBV7-2
j_call: TRBJ1-2
cdr3_aa: CASGYSTGTRKGGYTF
cdr3_nt: TGTGCCAGCGGATACTCCACGGGGACACGGAAGGGTGGCTACACCTTC

clone_size: once
d_call: .
v_call: TRBV6-5
j_call: TRBJ2-7
cdr3_aa: CASSYGIMKGSLPYEQYF
cdr3_nt: TGTGCCAGCAGTTACGGGATTATGAAGGGGAGTTTACCCTACGAGCAGTACTTC

clone_size: .
d_call: .
v_call: TRBV15
j_call: TRBJ1-1
cdr3_aa: CATSRDFQPEAFF
cdr3_nt: TGTGCCACCAGCAGAGATTTCCAACCTGAAGCTTTCTTT

clone_size: .
d_call: TRBD1
v_call: TRBV6-1
j_call: TRBJ2-7
cdr3_aa: CASSPEGAGRHFYYSYEQYF
cdr3_nt: TGTGCCAGCAGTCCCGAGGGGGCGGGCAGGCATTTCTATTATTCCTACGAGCAGTACTTC

clone_size: .
d_call: .
v_call: TRBV29-1
j_call: TRBJ2-5
cdr3_aa: CSVEPSATCQETQYF
cdr3_nt: TGCAGCGTTGAGCCTAGCGCAACGTGCCAAGAGACCCAGTACTTC

clone_size: .
d_call: .
v_call: TRBV14
j_call: TRBJ1-2
cdr3_aa: CASSQEVRGSDNYGYTF
cdr3_nt: TGTGCCAGCAGCCAAGAGGTTCGGGGCAGTGATAACTATGGCTACACCTTC

clone_size: .
d_call: .
v_call: TRBV5-5
j_call: TRBJ1-5
cdr3_aa: CASSPGHPNQPQHF
cdr3_nt: TGTGCCAGCAGCCCCGGACATCCCAATCAGCCCCAGCATTTT

clone_size: many
d_call: TRBD2
v_call: TRBV7-2
j_call: TRBJ2-3
cdr3_aa: CASSWSGSSADTQYF
cdr3_nt: TGTGCCAGCAGCTGGAGCGGGAGTTCGGCAGATACGCAGTATTTT

clone_size: .
d_call: .
v_call: TRBV29-1
j_call: TRBJ1-5
cdr3_aa: CSVAREFNQPQHF
cdr3_nt: TGCAGCGTAGCAAGGGAATTCAATCAGCCCCAGCATTTT

clone_size: .
d_call: TRBD2
v_call: TRBV7-2
j_call: TRBJ2-1
cdr3_aa: CASSLASSGRVRETQFF
cdr3_nt: TGTGCCAGCAGCTTAGCGTCTAGCGGGAGAGTACGAGAGACCCAGTTCTTC

clone_size: .
d_call: TRBD1
v_call: TRBV20-1
j_call: TRBJ2-3
cdr3_aa: CSEQGSGTDTRYF
cdr3_nt: TGCAGTGAACAGGGGTCAGGCACAGATACGCGGTATTTT

clone_size: few
d_call: .
v_call: TRBV5-1
j_call: TRBJ2-1
cdr3_aa: CASSSGLSFYNEQFF
cdr3_nt: TGCGCCAGCAGCTCGGGACTGTCCTTCTACAATGAGCAGTTCTTC

clone_size: .
d_call: .
v_call: TRBV20-1
j_call: TRBJ1-2
cdr3_aa: CSAWGGGYTF
cdr3_nt: TGCAGTGCCTGGGGAGGCGGCTACACCTTC

clone_size: few
d_call: .
v_call: TRBV10-3
j_call: TRBJ2-7
cdr3_aa: CAIRGDTIYEQYF
cdr3_nt: TGTGCCATCAGGGGAGACACGATATACGAGCAGTACTTC

clone_size: few
d_call: .
v_call: TRBV6-2/TRBV6-3
j_call: TRBJ2-1
cdr3_aa: CASSVADVSYNEQFF
cdr3_nt: TGTGCCAGCTCTGTAGCGGATGTATCCTACAATGAGCAGTTCTTC

clone_size: many
d_call: TRBD2
v_call: TRBV5-1
j_call: TRBJ2-3
cdr3_aa: CASSLGVARGLSGGSTDTQYF
cdr3_nt: TGCGCCAGCAGCTTGGGAGTAGCTCGCGGGTTGAGCGGGGGTAGCACAGATACGCAGTATTTT

clone_size: few
d_call: .
v_call: TRBV5-1
j_call: TRBJ2-7
cdr3_aa: CASSFPGQFEQYF
cdr3_nt: TGCGCCAGCAGCTTCCCCGGACAGTTCGAGCAGTACTTC

clone_size: few
d_call: .
v_call: TRBV9
j_call: TRBJ2-1
cdr3_aa: CASSALANEQFF
cdr3_nt: TGTGCCAGCAGCGCACTGGCGAATGAGCAGTTCTTC

clone_size: once
d_call: TRBD1
v_call: TRBV7-3
j_call: TRBJ1-1
cdr3_aa: CASSPGTGSLNTEAFF
cdr3_nt: TGTGCCAGCAGCCCCGGGACAGGGTCTTTGAACACTGAAGCTTTCTTT

clone_size: .
d_call: TRBD1
v_call: TRBV14
j_call: TRBJ1-4
cdr3_aa: CASNPGEGAREKLFF
cdr3_nt: TGTGCCAGCAACCCCGGGGAGGGGGCACGAGAAAAACTGTTTTTT

clone_size: .
d_call: TRBD1
v_call: TRBV6-1
j_call: TRBJ2-7
cdr3_aa: CASEDRDYEQYF
cdr3_nt: TGTGCCAGCGAGGACAGGGACTACGAGCAGTACTTC

clone_size: few
d_call: .
v_call: TRBV20-1
j_call: TRBJ2-1
cdr3_aa: CSATFLGRSEQFF
cdr3_nt: TGCAGTGCTACCTTCCTAGGTAGAAGTGAGCAGTTCTTC

clone_size: .
d_call: .
v_call: TRBV12-3/TRBV12-4
j_call: TRBJ1-1
cdr3_aa: CASSPTPRANTEAFF
cdr3_nt: TGTGCCAGCAGCCCCACCCCGAGGGCGAACACTGAAGCTTTCTTT

clone_size: .
d_call: .
v_call: TRBV10-3
j_call: TRBJ2-7
cdr3_aa: CAISDWTRSYEQYF
cdr3_nt: TGTGCCATCAGTGACTGGACAAGATCCTACGAGCAGTACTTC

clone_size: .
d_call: .
v_call: TRBV5-1
j_call: TRBJ2-5
cdr3_aa: CASSGSSGSQYF
cdr3_nt: TGCGCCAGCAGCGGATCATCCGGGAGTCAGTACTTC

clone_size: .
d_call: TRBD1
v_call: TRBV7-2
j_call: TRBJ2-7
cdr3_aa: CASSPGQGNTYEQYF
cdr3_nt: TGTGCCAGCAGCCCGGGACAGGGGAATACCTACGAGCAGTACTTC

clone_size: few
d_call: .
v_call: TRBV7-9
j_call: TRBJ2-5
cdr3_aa: CASSLKGDGQYF
cdr3_nt: TGTGCCAGCAGCTTAAAGGGGGACGGTCAGTACTTC

clone_size: .
d_call: .
v_call: TRBV29-1
j_call: TRBJ2-2
cdr3_aa: CSVVQPTGELFF
cdr3_nt: TGCAGCGTTGTCCAGCCCACCGGGGAGCTGTTTTTT

clone_size: .
d_call: .
v_call: TRBV20-1
j_call: TRBJ1-1
cdr3_aa: CSVEDGLNTEAFF
cdr3_nt: TGCAGTGTGGAGGACGGACTGAACACTGAAGCTTTCTTT

clone_size: .
d_call: TRBD1
v_call: TRBV25-1
j_call: TRBJ1-2
cdr3_aa: CASSEYGRGIEGYTF
cdr3_nt: TGTGCCAGCAGTGAGTACGGCAGGGGGATTGAGGGCTACACCTTC

clone_size: .
d_call: .
v_call: TRBV7-9
j_call: TRBJ1-2
cdr3_aa: CASSLRQDGGYTF
cdr3_nt: TGTGCCAGCAGCTTGCGACAGGATGGTGGCTACACCTTC

clone_size: .
d_call: .
v_call: TRBV15
j_call: TRBJ1-2
cdr3_aa: CATSREKGGRAGYTF
cdr3_nt: TGTGCCACCAGCAGAGAGAAGGGAGGACGGGCAGGCTACACCTTC

clone_size: .
d_call: TRBD1
v_call: TRBV29-1
j_call: TRBJ1-2
cdr3_aa: CSVEETGGGNTF
cdr3_nt: TGCAGCGTTGAGGAGACAGGAGGGGGCAACACCTTC

clone_size: few
d_call: .
v_call: TRBV28
j_call: TRBJ2-5
cdr3_aa: CASSARDRVAGEQYF
cdr3_nt: TGTGCCAGCAGTGCCCGGGACAGGGTAGCGGGGGAGCAGTACTTC

clone_size: few
d_call: .
v_call: TRBV6-2/TRBV6-3
j_call: TRBJ2-3
cdr3_aa: CASSLRLNTDTQYF
cdr3_nt: TGTGCCAGCAGTTTACGACTGAACACAGATACGCAGTATTTT

clone_size: .
d_call: .
v_call: TRBV20-1
j_call: TRBJ2-1
cdr3_aa: CSARALALVRQETQFF
cdr3_nt: TGCAGTGCTAGGGCCTTGGCACTAGTGAGGCAAGAGACCCAGTTCTTC

clone_size: .
d_call: .
v_call: TRBV21-1
j_call: TRBJ2-7
cdr3_aa: CASSSSGTGRTDEQYF
cdr3_nt: TGTGCCAGCAGTTCTTCCGGGACAGGGAGGACCGACGAGCAGTACTTC

clone_size: .
d_call: .
v_call: TRBV20-1
j_call: TRBJ2-1
cdr3_aa: CSSRLHIAYNEQFF
cdr3_nt: TGCAGTTCCCGCCTACACATCGCCTACAATGAGCAGTTCTTC

clone_size: .
d_call: TRBD1
v_call: TRBV19
j_call: TRBJ2-7
cdr3_aa: CASSQRTGSNEQYF
cdr3_nt: TGTGCCAGTAGTCAGAGGACAGGGAGTAACGAGCAGTACTTC

clone_size: .
d_call: .
v_call: TRBV5-6
j_call: TRBJ2-1
cdr3_aa: CASSLAARNEQFF
cdr3_nt: TGTGCCAGCAGCTTGGCCGCTAGGAATGAGCAGTTCTTC

clone_size: few
d_call: TRBD2
v_call: TRBV20-1
j_call: TRBJ2-1
cdr3_aa: CSPELAGEYEQFF
cdr3_nt: TGCAGTCCGGAACTAGCGGGGGAATATGAGCAGTTCTTC

clone_size: .
d_call: .
v_call: TRBV3-1
j_call: TRBJ2-5
cdr3_aa: CASSQTQEQYF
cdr3_nt: TGTGCCAGCAGCCAAACCCAAGAGCAGTACTTC

clone_size: .
d_call: TRBD1
v_call: TRBV7-9
j_call: TRBJ2-7
cdr3_aa: CASNDRGMGEQYF
cdr3_nt: TGTGCCAGCAACGACAGGGGAATGGGCGAGCAGTACTTC

clone_size: .
d_call: .
v_call: TRBV12-3/TRBV12-4
j_call: TRBJ1-2
cdr3_aa: CASSVEVRGGYTF
cdr3_nt: TGTGCCAGCAGTGTGGAGGTTCGAGGTGGCTACACCTTC

clone_size: .
d_call: TRBD1
v_call: TRBV29-1
j_call: TRBJ1-2
cdr3_aa: CSVEDGPDRGSGYTF
cdr3_nt: TGCAGCGTTGAAGATGGCCCTGACAGGGGAAGTGGCTACACCTTC